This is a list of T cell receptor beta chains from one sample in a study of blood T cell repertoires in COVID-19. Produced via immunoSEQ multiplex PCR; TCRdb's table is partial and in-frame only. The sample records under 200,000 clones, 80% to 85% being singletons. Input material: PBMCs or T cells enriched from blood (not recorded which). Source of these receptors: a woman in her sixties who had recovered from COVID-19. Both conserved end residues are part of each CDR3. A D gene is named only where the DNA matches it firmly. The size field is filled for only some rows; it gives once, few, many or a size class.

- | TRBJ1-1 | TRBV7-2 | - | TGTGCCAGCAGGGAAGGGAGTGGGAACACTGAAGCTTTCTTT | CASREGSGNTEAFF
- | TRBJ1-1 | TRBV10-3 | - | TGTGCCATCAGTGGGACAGATTTGAACACTGAAGCTTTCTTT | CAISGTDLNTEAFF
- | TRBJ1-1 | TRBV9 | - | TGTGCCAGCAGCCCTTCGACAGGACTCCATGAAGCTTTCTTT | CASSPSTGLHEAFF
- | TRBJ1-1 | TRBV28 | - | TGTGCCACCGCGGGACGGATCTTT | CATAGRIF
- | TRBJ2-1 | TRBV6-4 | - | TGTGCCAGCAGTGGCCCAGGGCTCAATGAGCAGTTCTTC | CASSGPGLNEQFF
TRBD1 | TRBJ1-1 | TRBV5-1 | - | TGCGCCAGCAGCTTGGCAGGACAGGGGAACACTGAAGCTTTCTTT | CASSLAGQGNTEAFF
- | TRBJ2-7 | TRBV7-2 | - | TGTGCCAGCAGCCAGAGGGCGAGCTCCTACGAGCAGTACTTC | CASSQRASSYEQYF
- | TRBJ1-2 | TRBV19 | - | TGTGCCAGTAGGACCGGCACAGCGGCCTATGGCTACACCTTC | CASRTGTAAYGYTF
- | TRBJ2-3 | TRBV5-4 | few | TGTGCCAGCAGCTTGGACCTCAGTGCCGATACGCAGTATTTT | CASSLDLSADTQYF
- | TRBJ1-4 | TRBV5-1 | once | TGCGCCAGCAGCTTGGTGGGGGACACAAATGAAAAACTGTTTTTT | CASSLVGDTNEKLFF
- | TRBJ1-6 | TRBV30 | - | TGTGCCTGGAACCTCCCGGGGTCACCCCTCCACTTT | CAWNLPGSPLHF
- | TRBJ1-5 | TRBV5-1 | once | TGCGCCAGCAGACAAAATAGCAATCAGCCCCAGCATTTT | CASRQNSNQPQHF
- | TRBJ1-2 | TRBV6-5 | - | TGTGCCAGCAGACGCCAGGGGAGCTATGGCTACACCTTC | CASRRQGSYGYTF
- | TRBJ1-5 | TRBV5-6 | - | TGTGCCAGCAGTACTTCAGGGAATCAGCCCCAGCATTTT | CASSTSGNQPQHF
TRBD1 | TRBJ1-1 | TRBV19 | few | TGTGCCAGTAGTTCGGGACAGGGGGAGGCTGAAGCTTTCTTT | CASSSGQGEAEAFF
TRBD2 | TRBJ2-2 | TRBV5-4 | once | TGTGCCAGCAGCAACCAAGCGGGAGGGGGGACCGGGGAGCTGTTTTTT | CASSNQAGGGTGELFF
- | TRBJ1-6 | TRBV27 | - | TGTGCCAGCGGTCAAGCACAGCCCCTCCACTTT | CASGQAQPLHF
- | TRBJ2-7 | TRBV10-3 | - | TGTGCCATCAGTGAGAGGGGGAACCCAGGGCACGAGCAGTACTTC | CAISERGNPGHEQYF
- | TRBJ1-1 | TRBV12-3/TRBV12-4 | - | TGTGCCAGCAGTCGACGGGGGTCTGAAGCTTTCTTT | CASSRRGSEAFF
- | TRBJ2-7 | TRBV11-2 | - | TGTGCCAGCAGCTTATTAACTAGTAAGGTCTACGAGCAGTACTTC | CASSLLTSKVYEQYF
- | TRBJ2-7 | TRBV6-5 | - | TGTGCCAGCACCTCCGAATCTGGAGGGAGACTGTACTTC | CASTSESGGRLYF
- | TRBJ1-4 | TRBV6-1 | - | TGTGCCAGCAGTGAAATGGCGGTGGCTAATGAAAAACTGTTTTTT | CASSEMAVANEKLFF
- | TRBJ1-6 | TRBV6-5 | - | TGTGCCAGCAGTCCACAGGGCTATAATTCACCCCTCCACTTT | CASSPQGYNSPLHF
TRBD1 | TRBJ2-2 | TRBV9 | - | TGTGCCAGCAGCCAAGACAGGGAGTCCGGGGAGCTGTTTTTT | CASSQDRESGELFF
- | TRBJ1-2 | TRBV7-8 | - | TGTGCCAGCAGCTTAGTAGCCAGCCACGGGGGGGGGCACAACTATGGCTACACCTTC | CASSLVASHGGGHNYGYTF
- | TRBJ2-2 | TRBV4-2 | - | TGTGCCAGCAGCCAAGATTCGAACAGATGGAACACCGGGGAGCTGTTTTTT | CASSQDSNRWNTGELFF
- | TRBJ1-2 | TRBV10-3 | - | TGTGCCATCAGTGAGGAAGCAGGCTATGGCTACACCTTC | CAISEEAGYGYTF
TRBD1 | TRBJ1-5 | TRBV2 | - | TGTGCCAGCAGTCAACAGGGGTTGAGTCAGCCCCAGCATTTT | CASSQQGLSQPQHF
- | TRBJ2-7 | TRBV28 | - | TGTGCCAGCAGGTCGTCGGGGATTGGGAACGAGCAGTACTTC | CASRSSGIGNEQYF
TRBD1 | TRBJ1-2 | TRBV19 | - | TGTGCCAGTAGTACATACAGGGGACCCAACTATGGCTACACCTTC | CASSTYRGPNYGYTF
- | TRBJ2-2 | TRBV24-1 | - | TGTGCCACCAGTGATTCGGACTACACCGGGGAGCTGTTTTTT | CATSDSDYTGELFF
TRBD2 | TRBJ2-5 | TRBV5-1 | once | TGCGCCAGCAGCTTTGTAGGCGGGGGGGAGACCCAGTACTTC | CASSFVGGGETQYF
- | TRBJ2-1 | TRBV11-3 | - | TGTGCCAGCAGCTTAGGTCGTGATGAGCAGTTCTTC | CASSLGRDEQFF
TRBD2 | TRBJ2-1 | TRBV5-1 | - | TGCGCCAGCACCTCCGGGACTAGCGGGGGGGCAGCTCCCTACAATGAGCAGTTCTTC | CASTSGTSGGAAPYNEQFF
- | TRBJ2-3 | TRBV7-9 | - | TGTGCCAGCAGCCGAGTGGATACGCAGTATTTT | CASSRVDTQYF
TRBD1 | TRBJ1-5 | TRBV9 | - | TGTGCCAGCAGCGTAGGGGGGACAGGCACCCAGCCCCAGCATTTT | CASSVGGTGTQPQHF
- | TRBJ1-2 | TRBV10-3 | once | TGTGCCATCAGCGATACAGGGCTCTATGGCTACACCTTC | CAISDTGLYGYTF
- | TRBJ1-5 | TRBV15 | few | TGTGCCACCCAATTAGGGGGAAGCAATCAGCCCCAGCATTTT | CATQLGGSNQPQHF
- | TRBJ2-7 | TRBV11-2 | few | TGTGCCAGCAGCTTAAGTACACAGGGCAACTACGAGCAGTACTTC | CASSLSTQGNYEQYF
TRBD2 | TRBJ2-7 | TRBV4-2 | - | TGTGCCAGCAGCCAACTAGGGACTAACTACGAGCAGTACTTC | CASSQLGTNYEQYF
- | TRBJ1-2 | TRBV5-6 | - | TGTGCCAGCAGCCGAACTACAGGTGGCTATGGCTACACCTTC | CASSRTTGGYGYTF
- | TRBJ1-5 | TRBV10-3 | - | TGTGCCACCAACCCCACGGGGGGTCGCAATCAGCCCCAGCATTTT | CATNPTGGRNQPQHF
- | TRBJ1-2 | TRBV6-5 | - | TGTGCCAGCAGTTACTCTGGGGGCGTTGGCTACACCTTC | CASSYSGGVGYTF
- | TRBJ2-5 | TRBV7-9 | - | TGTGCCAGCAGCTTAGATAGAGGAAGGAGGGAGACCCAGTACTTC | CASSLDRGRRETQYF
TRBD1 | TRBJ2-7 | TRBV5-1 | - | TGCGCCAGCAGCCCGACAGGGGGATCCTACGAGCAGTACTTC | CASSPTGGSYEQYF
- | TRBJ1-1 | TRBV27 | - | TGTGCCAGCAGTTTAAGGACATCCAACACTGAAGCTTTCTTT | CASSLRTSNTEAFF